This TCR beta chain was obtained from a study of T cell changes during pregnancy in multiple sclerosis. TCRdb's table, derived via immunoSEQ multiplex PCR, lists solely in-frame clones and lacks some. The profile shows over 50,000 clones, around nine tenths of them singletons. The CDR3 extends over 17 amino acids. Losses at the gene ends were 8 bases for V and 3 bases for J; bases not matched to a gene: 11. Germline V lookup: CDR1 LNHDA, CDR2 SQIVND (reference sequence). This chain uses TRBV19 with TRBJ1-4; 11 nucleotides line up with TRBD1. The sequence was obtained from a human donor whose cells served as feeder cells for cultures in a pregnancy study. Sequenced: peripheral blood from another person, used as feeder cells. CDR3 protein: CASSAPGQGDSNEKLFF. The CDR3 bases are TGTGCCAGTTCCGCTCCGGGACAGGGGGATTCTAATGAAAAACTGTTTTTT. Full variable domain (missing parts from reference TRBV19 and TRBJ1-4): DGGITQSPKYLFRKEGQNVTLSCEQNLNHDAMYWYRQDPGQGLRLIYYSQIVNDFQKGDIAEGYSVSREKKESFPLTVTSAQKNPTAFYLCASSAPGQGDSNEKLFFGSGTQLSVL.